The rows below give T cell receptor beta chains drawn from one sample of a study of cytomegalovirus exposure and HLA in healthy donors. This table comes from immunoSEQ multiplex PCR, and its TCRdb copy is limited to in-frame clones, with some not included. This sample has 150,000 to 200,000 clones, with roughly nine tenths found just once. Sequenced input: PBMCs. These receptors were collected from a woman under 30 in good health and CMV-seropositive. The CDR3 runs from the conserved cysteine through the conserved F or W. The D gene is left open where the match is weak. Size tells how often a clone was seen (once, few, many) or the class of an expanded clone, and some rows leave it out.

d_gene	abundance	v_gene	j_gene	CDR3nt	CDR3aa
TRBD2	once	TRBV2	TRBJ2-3	TGTGCCAGCAGTGATGATGCGGGGGGTTCTGATACGCAGTATTTT	CASSDDAGGSDTQYF
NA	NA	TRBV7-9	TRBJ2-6	TGTGCCAGCAGCTTAGAAGGGAGAGCGGTTGGGGCCAACGTCCTGACTTTC	CASSLEGRAVGANVLTF
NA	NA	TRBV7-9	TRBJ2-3	TGTGCCAGCAGACAAAGCACAGATACGCAGTATTTT	CASRQSTDTQYF
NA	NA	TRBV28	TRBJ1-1	TGTGCCAGCAGTTCACCAGACAGAAACACTGAAGCTTTCTTT	CASSSPDRNTEAFF
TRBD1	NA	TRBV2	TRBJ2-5	TGTGCCAGCAGTCGGGACAGCCGGGAGACCCAGTACTTC	CASSRDSRETQYF
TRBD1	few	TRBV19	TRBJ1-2	TGTGCCAGTAGTATGACAGGGGCTGAGGGCTACACCTTC	CASSMTGAEGYTF
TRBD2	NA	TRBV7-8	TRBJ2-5	TGTGCCAGCAGCCTCGGGACTAGAGGAGAGACCCAGTACTTC	CASSLGTRGETQYF
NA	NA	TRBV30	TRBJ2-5	TGTGCCTGGCAGGGTGCTCTCAAAGAGACCCAGTACTTC	CAWQGALKETQYF
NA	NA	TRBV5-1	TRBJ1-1	TGCGCCAGCAGCGCGGGAGAGGGGGAGGCCACTGAAGCTTTCTTT	CASSAGEGEATEAFF
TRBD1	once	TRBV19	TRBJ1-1	TGTGCCAGTAGTACCCGACGGACAGGGACAGTGAACACTGAAGCTTTCTTT	CASSTRRTGTVNTEAFF
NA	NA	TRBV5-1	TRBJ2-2	TGCGCCAGCAGCTTGGTTAGAACGGGCACCGGGGAGCTGTTTTTT	CASSLVRTGTGELFF
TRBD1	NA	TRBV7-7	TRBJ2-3	TGTGCCAGCAGTTTTGACAGGGCAGATACGCAGTATTTT	CASSFDRADTQYF
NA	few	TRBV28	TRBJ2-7	TGTGCCAGCAGTCCAGGCGAGCAGTACTTC	CASSPGEQYF
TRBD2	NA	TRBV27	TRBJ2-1	TGTGCCAGCAGTTTAATGGTGGGAGGGCCAAGGGGTGAGCAGTTCTTC	CASSLMVGGPRGEQFF
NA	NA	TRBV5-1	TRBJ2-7	TGCGCCAGCAGCACACAGACAGATTTGGAGCAGTACTTC	CASSTQTDLEQYF
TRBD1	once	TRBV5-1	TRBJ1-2	TGCGCCAGCGGACTTGGACAGGGAGTGTCCTATGGCTACACCTTC	CASGLGQGVSYGYTF
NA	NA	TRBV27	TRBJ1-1	TGTGCCAGCAGTTTCTCCAACATGAACACTGAAGCTTTCTTT	CASSFSNMNTEAFF
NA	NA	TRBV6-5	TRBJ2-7	TGTGCCAGCAGTTACTCGACGGCAGGGGACGAGCAGTACTTC	CASSYSTAGDEQYF
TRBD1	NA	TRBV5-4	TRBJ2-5	TGTGCCAGCCGAGCCGGGACAGGGGATTTGTTAGAGACCCAGTACTTC	CASRAGTGDLLETQYF
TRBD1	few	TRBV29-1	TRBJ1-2	TGCAGCGTTGAAGCGACAGGGTGGAATGGCTACACCTTC	CSVEATGWNGYTF
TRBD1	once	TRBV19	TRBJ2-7	TGTGCCAGTAGTATACGACAGGGCCCCTCCTACGAGCAGTACTTC	CASSIRQGPSYEQYF
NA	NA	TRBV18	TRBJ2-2	TGTGCCAGCTCACCTCGGCGGGCGGGATTGAACACCGGGGAGCTGTTTTTT	CASSPRRAGLNTGELFF
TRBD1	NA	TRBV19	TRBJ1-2	TGTGCCAGTACTCCGGGACAGGAGAGCTTCTATGGCTACACCTTC	CASTPGQESFYGYTF
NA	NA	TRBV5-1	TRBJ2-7	TGCGCCAGCAGCCCCGGCAGGGTCAACTACGAGCAGTACTTC	CASSPGRVNYEQYF
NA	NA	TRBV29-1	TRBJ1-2	TGCAGCGTCCCGGAGAGTGACTATGGCTACACCTTC	CSVPESDYGYTF
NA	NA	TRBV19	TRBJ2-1	TGTGCCAGTAGAACCGGACTATCCGGGGACAATGAGCAGTTCTTC	CASRTGLSGDNEQFF
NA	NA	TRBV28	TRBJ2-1	TGTGCCAGCAGTTCCCCCTATGAGCAGTTCTTC	CASSSPYEQFF
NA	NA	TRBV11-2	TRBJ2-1	TGTGCCAGCAGCTCACAAGTAGGGGGGCAGTTCTTC	CASSSQVGGQFF
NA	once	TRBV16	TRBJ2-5	TGTGCCAGCAGCCAATCCACGCGGGGCCGAGAGACCCAGTACTTC	CASSQSTRGRETQYF
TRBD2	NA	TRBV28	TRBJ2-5	TGTGCCAGCAGTAAGACTAGCGGGAGGCGGGAGACCCAGTACTTC	CASSKTSGRRETQYF
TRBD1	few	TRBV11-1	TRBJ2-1	TGTGCCAGCAGCTTACGGACAGGGCAGAGGTTGAGGCCCGAGCAGTTCTTC	CASSLRTGQRLRPEQFF
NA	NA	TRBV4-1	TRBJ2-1	TGCGCCAGCAGCCAAGTTCCCATTGGACGGGGCAATGAGCAGTTCTTC	CASSQVPIGRGNEQFF
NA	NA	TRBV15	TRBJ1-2	TGTGCCACCAGCAGACCGACTACAGGGTCCTATGGCTACACCTTC	CATSRPTTGSYGYTF
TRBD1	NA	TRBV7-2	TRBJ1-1	TGTGCCAGCAGCTGGCTTGGGCGACAGGGGGCGAGGACTGAAGCTTTCTTT	CASSWLGRQGARTEAFF
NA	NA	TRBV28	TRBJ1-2	TGTGCCAGCGGGGGGGGCCTTGGCTACACCTTC	CASGGGLGYTF
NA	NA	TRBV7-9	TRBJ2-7	TGTGCCAGCAGCCCGGACACAACCTACGAGCAGTACTTC	CASSPDTTYEQYF
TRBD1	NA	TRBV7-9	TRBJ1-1	TGTGCCACTGAATATCCGGGACAGGTGGAAACTGAAGCTTTCTTT	CATEYPGQVETEAFF
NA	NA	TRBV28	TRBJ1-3	TGTGCCAGCAGTTATGCGAACACCATATATTTT	CASSYANTIYF
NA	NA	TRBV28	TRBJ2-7	TGTGCCACCAGGGGGGCAGGCGTGGGCTACGAGCAGTACTTC	CATRGAGVGYEQYF